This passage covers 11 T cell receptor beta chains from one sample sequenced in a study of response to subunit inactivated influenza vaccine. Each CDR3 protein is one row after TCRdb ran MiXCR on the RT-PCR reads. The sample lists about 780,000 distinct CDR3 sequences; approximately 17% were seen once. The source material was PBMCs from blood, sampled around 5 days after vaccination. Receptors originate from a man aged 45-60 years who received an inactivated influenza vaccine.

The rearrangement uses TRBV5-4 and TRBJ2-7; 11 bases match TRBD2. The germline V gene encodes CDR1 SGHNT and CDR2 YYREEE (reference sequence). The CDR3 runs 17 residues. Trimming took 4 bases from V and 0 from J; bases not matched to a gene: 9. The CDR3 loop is CASSPGHSGGASYEQYF. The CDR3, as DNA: TGTGCCAGCAGCCCCGGGCATAGCGGGGGGGCCTCCTACGAGCAGTACTTC.

The CDR3 DNA sequence: TGCAGTGCTAGAGTGTTAGGGCGGGATAATCCCGAGCAGTACTTC. Its translation is CSARVLGRDNPEQYF. The chain is built from TRBV20-1 and TRBJ2-7, with D maybe TRBD2 (6 bases). The V gene's germline CDR1 is DFQATT and CDR2 SNEGSKA (reference sequence). This CDR3 comprises 15 residues. V was pared by 1 base and J by 6 bases, with 19 bases between.

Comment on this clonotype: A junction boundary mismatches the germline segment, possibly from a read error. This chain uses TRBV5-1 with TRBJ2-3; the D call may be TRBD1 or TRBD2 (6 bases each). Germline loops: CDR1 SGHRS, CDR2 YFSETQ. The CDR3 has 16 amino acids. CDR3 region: CAGSLAGTLATDTQYF. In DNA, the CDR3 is TGCGCCGGCAGCTTGGCGGGGACACTAGCCACAGATACGCAGTATTTT.

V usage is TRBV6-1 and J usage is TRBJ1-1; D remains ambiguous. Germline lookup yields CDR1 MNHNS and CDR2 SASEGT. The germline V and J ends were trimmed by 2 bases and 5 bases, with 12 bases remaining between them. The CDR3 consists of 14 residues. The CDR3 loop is CASSESQWRTEAFF. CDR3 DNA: TGTGCCAGCAGTGAAAGTCAGTGGAGGACTGAAGCTTTCTTT.

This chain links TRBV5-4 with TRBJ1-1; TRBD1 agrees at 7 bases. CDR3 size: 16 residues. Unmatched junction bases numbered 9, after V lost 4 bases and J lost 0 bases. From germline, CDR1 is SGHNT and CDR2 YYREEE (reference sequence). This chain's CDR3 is CASSPRQGVLNTEAFF. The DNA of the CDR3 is TGTGCCAGCAGCCCCCGACAGGGAGTCTTGAACACTGAAGCTTTCTTT.

The DNA of the CDR3 is TGTGCCAGCAGCTTAGCCCCGGGAGGGGCCAACGTCCTGACTTTC. Protein: CASSLAPGGANVLTF. The chain uses TRBV7-9 and TRBJ2-6, with TRBD2 as a possible D gene (5 bases). CDR3 size: 15 residues. V was trimmed by 0 bases and J by 4 bases, leaving 7 bases between them. CDR1 and CDR2 (germline): SEHNR, FQNEAQ (reference sequence). Supplemented by reference TRBV7-9 and TRBJ2-6, the full variable domain reads DTGVSQNPRHKITKRGQNVTFRCDPISEHNRLYWYRQTLGQGPEFLTYFQNEAQLEKSRLLSDRFSAERPKGSFSTLEIQRTEQGDSAMYLCASSLAPGGANVLTFGAGSRLTVL.

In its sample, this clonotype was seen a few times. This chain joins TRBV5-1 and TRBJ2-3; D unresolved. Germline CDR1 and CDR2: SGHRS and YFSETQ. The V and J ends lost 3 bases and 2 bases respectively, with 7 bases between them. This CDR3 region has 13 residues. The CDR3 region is CASSSAHTDTQYF. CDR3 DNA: TGCGCCAGCAGCTCGGCCCACACAGATACGCAGTATTTT.

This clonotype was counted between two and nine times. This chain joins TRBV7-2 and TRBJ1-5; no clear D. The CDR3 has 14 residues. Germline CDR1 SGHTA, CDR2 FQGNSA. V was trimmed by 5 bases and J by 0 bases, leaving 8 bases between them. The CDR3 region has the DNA TGTGCCAGCAGCCCCGACACTAGCAATCAGCCCCAGCATTTT. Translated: CASSPDTSNQPQHF. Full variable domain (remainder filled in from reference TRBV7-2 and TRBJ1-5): GAGVSQSPSNKVTEKGKDVELRCDPISGHTALYWYRQSLGQGLEFLIYFQGNSAPDKSGLPSDRFSAERTGGSVSTLTIQRTQQEDSAVYLCASSPDTSNQPQHFGDGTRLSIL.

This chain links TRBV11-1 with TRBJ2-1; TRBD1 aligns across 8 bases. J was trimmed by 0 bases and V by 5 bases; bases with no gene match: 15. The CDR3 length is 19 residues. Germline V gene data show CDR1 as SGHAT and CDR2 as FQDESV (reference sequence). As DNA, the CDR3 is TGTGCCAGCAGCACAAACGAAGGGACAGGCGGAGGCTCCTACAATGAGCAGTTCTTC. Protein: CASSTNEGTGGGSYNEQFF. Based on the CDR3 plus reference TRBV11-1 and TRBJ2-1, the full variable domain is EAEVAQSPRYKITEKSQAVAFWCDPISGHATLYWYRQILGQGPELLVQFQDESVVDDSQLPKDRFSAERLKGVDSTLKIQPAELGDSAMYLCASSTNEGTGGGSYNEQFFGPGTRLTVL.

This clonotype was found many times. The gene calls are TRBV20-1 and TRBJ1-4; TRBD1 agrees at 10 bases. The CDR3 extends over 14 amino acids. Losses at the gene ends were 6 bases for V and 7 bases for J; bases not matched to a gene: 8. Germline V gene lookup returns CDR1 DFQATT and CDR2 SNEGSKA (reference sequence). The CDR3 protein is CSASSGTGAEKLFF. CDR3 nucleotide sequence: TGCAGTGCGTCTTCCGGGACAGGGGCTGAAAAACTGTTTTTT.

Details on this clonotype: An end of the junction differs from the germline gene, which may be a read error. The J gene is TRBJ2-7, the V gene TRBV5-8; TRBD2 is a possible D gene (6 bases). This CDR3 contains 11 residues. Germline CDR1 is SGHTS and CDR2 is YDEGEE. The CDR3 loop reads CASSHPAGPHF. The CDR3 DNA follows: TGTGCCAGCAGCCACCCGGCGGGGCCCCACTTC.